A selection of T cell receptor beta chains follows, all from one sample in a study of shared clonotypes between healthy human individuals. The data were produced by immunoSEQ multiplex PCR, yet TCRdb's version contains in-frame clones alone and is incomplete. The data hold 2 million to 3 million clones, with approximately 93% observed a single time. Sequenced material: naive CD4+ T cells from PBMCs. These receptors all stem from a man younger than 35 in good health. Some clones in this sample may be carry-over from other donors' samples. The CDR3 runs from the conserved cysteine through the conserved F or W. Each record gives: J gene, clone size, V gene, D gene, CDR3 DNA, CDR3 protein. A D gene is named only where the DNA matches it firmly. For some rows the clone size is stated as once, few or many, or as a class when expanded; others skip it.

TRBJ2-1	-	TRBV14	-	TGTGCCAGCAGTAGAGCAGCCGCCTACAATGAGCAGTTCTTC	CASSRAAAYNEQFF
TRBJ2-7	-	TRBV9	-	TGTGCCAGCAGCGCCCTAGGGGGAGCGGCCTCCTACGAGCAGTACTTC	CASSALGGAASYEQYF
TRBJ2-7	-	TRBV11-3	TRBD1	TGTGCCAGCAGTTCCACAGGGGGAGACTCCTACGAGCAGTACTTC	CASSSTGGDSYEQYF
TRBJ2-2	-	TRBV10-3	TRBD1	TGTGCCATCCTACCGGGACAGGGGGCACGGGGCGACACCGGGGAGCTGTTTTTT	CAILPGQGARGDTGELFF
TRBJ2-7	-	TRBV15	TRBD2	TGTGCCACCAGCAGAGATCGGCTAGCGGGAGCCCACGAGCAGTACTTC	CATSRDRLAGAHEQYF
TRBJ2-5	-	TRBV5-1	-	TGCGCCACCTCTCTCGAATTGGGGTCCGAGACCCAGTACTTC	CATSLELGSETQYF
TRBJ2-7	-	TRBV7-9	-	TGTGCCAGCAGCCGAGACAGGACCGGGCCAGACGAGCAGTACTTC	CASSRDRTGPDEQYF
TRBJ2-7	once	TRBV11-3	TRBD1	TGTGCCAGCAGCCAGACAGGGACGGGGGAGCAGTACTTC	CASSQTGTGEQYF
TRBJ1-5	few	TRBV6-6	-	TGTGCCAGCAGTTCTACAGGCAATCAGCCCCAGCATTTT	CASSSTGNQPQHF
TRBJ1-2	-	TRBV21-1	-	TGTGCCAGCAGCAAAGAAGGGCTTAGGTATGGCTACACCTTC	CASSKEGLRYGYTF
TRBJ2-7	-	TRBV18	-	TGTGCCAGCTCAACAAGGGCAGACGAGCAGTACTTC	CASSTRADEQYF
TRBJ1-2	once	TRBV28	-	TGTGCCAGCAGTTTCAGGTGGGACGGCACCCGGGGCTACACCTTC	CASSFRWDGTRGYTF
TRBJ1-1	-	TRBV7-6	TRBD1	TGTGCCAGCAGCCCCACCGGGACAGGCCGGGGAGCTTTCTTT	CASSPTGTGRGAFF
TRBJ1-3	-	TRBV6-5	-	TGTGCCAGCAGGCCGGCGGGCGGAAACACCATATATTTT	CASRPAGGNTIYF
TRBJ1-1	-	TRBV5-8	-	TGTGCCAGCAGCTTTCGGGGCGCTAACACTGAAGCTTTCTTT	CASSFRGANTEAFF
TRBJ2-1	-	TRBV5-1	-	TGCGCCAGCAGCTTGAGACTCCAGATGCACAATGAGCAGTTCTTC	CASSLRLQMHNEQFF
TRBJ1-2	-	TRBV28	-	TGTGCCAGCAGTATACAGGGTACCTATGGCTACACCTTC	CASSIQGTYGYTF
TRBJ1-6	-	TRBV7-9	-	TGTGCCAGCAGCTTAGGACAGTCTTATAATTCACCCCTCCACTTT	CASSLGQSYNSPLHF
TRBJ2-7	-	TRBV28	-	TGTGCCAGCAGTAATGTTAGGCTCCTGGCCCGCTCCTACGAGCAGTACTTC	CASSNVRLLARSYEQYF
TRBJ2-1	-	TRBV5-1	-	TGCGCCAGCAACATCAAGACCATCAAAGGGAGGAATGAGCAGTTCTTC	CASNIKTIKGRNEQFF
TRBJ1-2	-	TRBV9	-	TGTGCCAGCAGCGTAGCTCCAGCTAACTATGGCTACACCTTC	CASSVAPANYGYTF
TRBJ2-1	-	TRBV7-3	TRBD2	TGTGCCAGCAGCAGCGGACTAGCGGCCTACAATGAGCAGTTCTTC	CASSSGLAAYNEQFF
TRBJ2-5	-	TRBV7-2	-	TGTGCCAGCAGCATACGACTACGTGGGGCAGGGAGTGTCCAAGAGACCCAGTACTTC	CASSIRLRGAGSVQETQYF
TRBJ1-4	-	TRBV27	-	TGTGCCAGCAGTTTACGAGCGGCAAATGAAAAACTGTTTTTT	CASSLRAANEKLFF
TRBJ1-1	-	TRBV4-3	-	TGCGCCAGCAGCCAAGAGGCCTCTAAGAACACTGAAGCTTTCTTT	CASSQEASKNTEAFF
TRBJ2-1	-	TRBV5-1	-	TGCGCCAGCAGTCCGAGGAGGGCTGGGGACAATGAGCAGTTCTTC	CASSPRRAGDNEQFF
TRBJ2-1	few	TRBV5-4	TRBD2	TGTGCCAGCAGCTTGGGTCTAGCGGATTACAATGAGCAGTTCTTC	CASSLGLADYNEQFF
TRBJ1-1	-	TRBV5-1	-	TGCGCCAGCAGCTGGGCCCGGGAGGGTGGCACTGAAGCTTTCTTT	CASSWAREGGTEAFF
TRBJ2-7	-	TRBV5-1	-	TGCGCCAGCAGCTTGGTCGCGGGCGAGCAGTACTTC	CASSLVAGEQYF
TRBJ2-1	-	TRBV18	TRBD2	TGTGCCAGCTCACCACCGTGGCGGGAGGGTTACAATGAGCAGTTCTTC	CASSPPWREGYNEQFF
TRBJ1-5	-	TRBV6-1	-	TGTGCCAGCAGTGAAGTGGGACTCCTTAGCAATCAGCCCCAGCATTTT	CASSEVGLLSNQPQHF
TRBJ2-3	-	TRBV4-2	TRBD2	TGTGCCAGCAGCCAAGTGAACGCGGGAGGGGCAGATACGCAGTATTTT	CASSQVNAGGADTQYF
TRBJ1-1	-	TRBV18	-	TGTGCCAGCTCACTCCGCCTACATTATAGCGACGAAGCTTTCTTT	CASSLRLHYSDEAFF
TRBJ2-3	-	TRBV5-4	TRBD1	TGTGCCAGCAGCCTGCCGGGGACAGGGAGTTCGGGAGATACGCAGTATTTT	CASSLPGTGSSGDTQYF
TRBJ1-5	-	TRBV30	-	TGTGCCTCCAACGGTCCCGGTCAGCCCCAGCATTTT	CASNGPGQPQHF
TRBJ2-5	-	TRBV9	TRBD2	TGTGCCAGCAGCGCCCGCAGCGGGAGCGTTGGAGAGACCCAGTACTTC	CASSARSGSVGETQYF
TRBJ2-2	few	TRBV2	-	TGTGCCAGCAGTGATGGGGGGACCGGGGAGCTGTTTTTT	CASSDGGTGELFF
TRBJ1-1	few	TRBV21-1	-	TGTGCCAGCAAAAGCCCCCCGGCGGGGAACACTGAAGCTTTCTTT	CASKSPPAGNTEAFF
TRBJ2-2	-	TRBV28	-	TGTGCCAGCAGTTTAGAACTTTACACCGGGGAGCTGTTTTTT	CASSLELYTGELFF
TRBJ2-2	-	TRBV4-1	-	TGCGCCAGCAGCCAAGATACGATGGGGCGCGGTGGCACCGGGGAGCTGTTTTTT	CASSQDTMGRGGTGELFF
TRBJ2-2	-	TRBV28	-	TGTGCCAGCAGTTTAAGGAACACCGGGGAGCTGTTTTTT	CASSLRNTGELFF
TRBJ2-3	once	TRBV9	TRBD2	TGTGCCAGCAGCGATGCTAGCGGGAGGAGTGGGGATACGCAGTATTTT	CASSDASGRSGDTQYF
TRBJ1-2	-	TRBV27	-	TGTGCCAGCAGTTTTGCCGGGTCCTATGGCTACACCTTC	CASSFAGSYGYTF
TRBJ2-1	once	TRBV19	TRBD1	TGTGCCAGTAGTGGACGGACAGGATTATACAATGAGCAGTTCTTC	CASSGRTGLYNEQFF
TRBJ1-1	-	TRBV9	-	TGTGCCAGCAGCGTAGGTGGGACACCTTTTGAAGCTTTCTTT	CASSVGGTPFEAFF
TRBJ2-3	once	TRBV4-3	-	TGCGCCAGCAGCCAAGGTCCGTTCACAGATACGCAGTATTTT	CASSQGPFTDTQYF
TRBJ2-3	-	TRBV12-5	TRBD2	TGTGCTAGTGCCTTCGCCCGGGGGACTAGCGACGATCGTACGCAGTATTTT	CASAFARGTSDDRTQYF
TRBJ2-1	few	TRBV28	-	TGTGCCAGCACTGGCAGACGATACAATGAGCAGTTCTTC	CASTGRRYNEQFF
TRBJ1-2	-	TRBV29-1	-	TGCAGCGCCCTTACACAGGGCGTTGATGGCTACACCTTC	CSALTQGVDGYTF
TRBJ1-4	-	TRBV5-1	TRBD1	TGCGCCAGCAGCTTACAGGGGAATGGGGCTAATGAAAAACTGTTTTTT	CASSLQGNGANEKLFF
TRBJ2-5	-	TRBV27	TRBD1	TGTGCCAGCAGTTCCCGGGACAGGGAAGGGACCCAGTACTTC	CASSSRDREGTQYF
TRBJ1-4	-	TRBV4-1	-	TGCGCCAGCAGCCAAGAATGGCGGGGTTGGGAAAAACTGTTTTTT	CASSQEWRGWEKLFF
TRBJ2-7	-	TRBV19	TRBD2	TGTGCCAGTAGTATCCAGCGGGACTACGAGCAGTACTTC	CASSIQRDYEQYF
TRBJ1-1	-	TRBV28	-	TGTGCCAGCAGCCCGGGACATGCCGAAGCTTTCTTT	CASSPGHAEAFF
TRBJ2-5	-	TRBV14	-	TGTGCCAGCATCCCCCCCGTGAGGGTAGAGACCCAGTACTTC	CASIPPVRVETQYF
TRBJ2-3	-	TRBV28	TRBD2	TGTGCCAGCAGTTTTTTTGGCGGGAGAATAGGAGATACGCAGTATTTT	CASSFFGGRIGDTQYF
TRBJ1-1	-	TRBV27	TRBD1	TGTGCCAGCGGACGGGACAGGGTCGGGACTGAAGCTTTCTTT	CASGRDRVGTEAFF